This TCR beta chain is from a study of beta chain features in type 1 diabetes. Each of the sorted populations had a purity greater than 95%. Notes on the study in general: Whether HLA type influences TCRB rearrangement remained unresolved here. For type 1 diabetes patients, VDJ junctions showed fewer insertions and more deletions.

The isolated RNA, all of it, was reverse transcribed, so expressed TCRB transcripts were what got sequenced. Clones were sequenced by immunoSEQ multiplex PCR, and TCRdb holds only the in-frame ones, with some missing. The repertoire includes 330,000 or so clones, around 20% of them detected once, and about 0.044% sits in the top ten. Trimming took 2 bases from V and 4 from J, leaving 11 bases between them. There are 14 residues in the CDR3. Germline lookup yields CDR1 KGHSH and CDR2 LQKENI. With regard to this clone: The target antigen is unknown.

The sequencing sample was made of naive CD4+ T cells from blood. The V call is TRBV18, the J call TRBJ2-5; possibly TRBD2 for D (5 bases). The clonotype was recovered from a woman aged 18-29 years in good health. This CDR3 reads CASSPEGRRETQYF. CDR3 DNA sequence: TGTGCCAGCTCACCAGAAGGGAGAAGAGAGACCCAGTACTTC.